These T cell receptor beta chains were read from a single sample in a study of post-analysis software for immune sequencing data. In TCRdb, the PCR reads were re-called with MiXCR into one record per CDR3 protein. Of more than 350,000 distinct CDR3 sequences listed, approximately 42% are singletons. Sequences were obtained from blood. Source of these receptors: a girl under 10 years old with multiple sclerosis. CDR3s leave out the opening cysteine and the closing phenylalanine or tryptophan. The order of the fields is V gene, clone size, CDR3 protein. Some rows have no size entry. The others give once, few or many, or a class for an expanded clone.

V gene: TRBV7-9
clone size: NA
CDR3 protein: ASSSRGESTDTQY

V gene: TRBV6-5
clone size: NA
CDR3 protein: ASRHGTVDLQETQY

V gene: TRBV20-1
clone size: NA
CDR3 protein: SARSVHLDQPQH

V gene: TRBV20-1
clone size: few
CDR3 protein: SARGGTGVISYEQY

V gene: TRBV18
clone size: NA
CDR3 protein: ASSHNTGTGNTIY

V gene: TRBV4-3
clone size: few
CDR3 protein: ASSQGWIRLTDTQY

V gene: TRBV29-1
clone size: NA
CDR3 protein: SARDLQETQY

V gene: TRBV5-4
clone size: few
CDR3 protein: ASSLQQVAKNIQY

V gene: TRBV20-1
clone size: few
CDR3 protein: SAKLVSYNEQF

V gene: TRBV21-1
clone size: NA
CDR3 protein: ASSLADRAYNEQF

V gene: TRBV29-1
clone size: few
CDR3 protein: SVEAPNYNEQF

V gene: TRBV12-3/TRBV12-4
clone size: few
CDR3 protein: ASTVDRGNEKLF

V gene: TRBV7-6
clone size: few
CDR3 protein: ASSLGAEGSTDTQY

V gene: TRBV14
clone size: NA
CDR3 protein: ASSQGRTGVLYNEQF

V gene: TRBV7-9
clone size: few
CDR3 protein: ASSLDVAELYEQY

V gene: TRBV18
clone size: NA
CDR3 protein: ASSPRDEQY

V gene: TRBV20-1
clone size: few
CDR3 protein: SARDPGGSMNTQY

V gene: TRBV7-2
clone size: few
CDR3 protein: ASSLAFYHEQY

V gene: TRBV5-5
clone size: NA
CDR3 protein: ATQPKNLESSYNEQF

V gene: TRBV20-1
clone size: NA
CDR3 protein: SATGLDGYT

V gene: TRBV25-1
clone size: NA
CDR3 protein: ASSGQSVKNIQY

V gene: TRBV5-6
clone size: few
CDR3 protein: ASSLGGRRFGYT

V gene: TRBV20-1
clone size: few
CDR3 protein: SAYRGYEETQY

V gene: TRBV18
clone size: few
CDR3 protein: ASSPSTLSTDTQY

V gene: TRBV28
clone size: NA
CDR3 protein: ATTQRSWVTDTQY

V gene: TRBV11-2
clone size: NA
CDR3 protein: ASSSPRTSGGWSGANVLT

V gene: TRBV7-3
clone size: NA
CDR3 protein: ASSLRDRGSDDEQF

V gene: TRBV29-1
clone size: few
CDR3 protein: SVTGGPSEQF

V gene: TRBV20-1
clone size: few
CDR3 protein: SARGAGVSYGYT

V gene: TRBV20-1
clone size: few
CDR3 protein: SARQGEAQY

V gene: TRBV5-1
clone size: NA
CDR3 protein: ASSFGTENSPLH

V gene: TRBV10-3
clone size: NA
CDR3 protein: AIATGGDQSQH

V gene: TRBV28
clone size: NA
CDR3 protein: ASSPQSVNTEAF

V gene: TRBV2
clone size: few
CDR3 protein: ASIQGRGNYGYT

V gene: TRBV28
clone size: few
CDR3 protein: ASSRAGTNKQETQY

V gene: TRBV28
clone size: NA
CDR3 protein: ASRPLAGVTYEQY

V gene: TRBV20-1
clone size: NA
CDR3 protein: SAIVHPYEQY

V gene: TRBV12-3/TRBV12-4
clone size: NA
CDR3 protein: ASNTGRDRPQH

V gene: TRBV9
clone size: NA
CDR3 protein: ASSVVDEQF

V gene: TRBV7-9
clone size: NA
CDR3 protein: ASASNVGYEQF

V gene: TRBV4-3
clone size: few
CDR3 protein: ASSQDHGSFSREQF

V gene: TRBV3-1
clone size: NA
CDR3 protein: ASRVDNREAF

V gene: TRBV12-3/TRBV12-4
clone size: NA
CDR3 protein: ASSPGTGLDSPQH

V gene: TRBV12-3/TRBV12-4
clone size: few
CDR3 protein: ASSSPLARTDTQY

V gene: TRBV20-1
clone size: few
CDR3 protein: SARGRDFYNEQF

V gene: TRBV2
clone size: NA
CDR3 protein: ASSPEALGTDTQY

V gene: TRBV29-1
clone size: few
CDR3 protein: SVYRDRDYNEQF

V gene: TRBV7-9
clone size: few
CDR3 protein: ASSPVGTGVQPQH

V gene: TRBV12-3/TRBV12-4
clone size: NA
CDR3 protein: ASSLVASRSHEQY

V gene: TRBV7-3
clone size: NA
CDR3 protein: ASSLSQGGTEAF

V gene: TRBV20-1
clone size: NA
CDR3 protein: SARDRDLACSEQF

V gene: TRBV7-2
clone size: few
CDR3 protein: ASSRSAGLDEQY

V gene: TRBV27
clone size: NA
CDR3 protein: ASSLSRISYEQY

V gene: TRBV12-3/TRBV12-4
clone size: once
CDR3 protein: ASRINEKLF